The 31 T cell receptor beta chains below were found in one sample sequenced in a study of naive CD8 T cells in extremely preterm neonates. Preterm samples came from extremely preterm deliveries at about 22-28 weeks. These receptors' antigens are unknown. The protocol was immunoSEQ multiplex PCR, while the TCRdb copy is restricted to in-frame clones and leaves out a portion. Among around 23,000 clones listed, approximately 89% were seen once. Findings and caveats of the study: Preterm CDR3s were shorter than older groups', with fewer N additions and less trimming.

Sequenced input: naive CD8+ T cells from cord blood. The receptors come from a boy who was born preterm.

The chain combines TRBV25-1 with TRBJ2-7, with TRBD2 matching over 12 bases. V shed 1 base and J 1 base; nucleotides not matched to a gene: 2. Germline CDR1 reads MGHDK; CDR2 reads SYGVNS. The CDR3 loop spans 16 amino acids. CDR3 nucleotides: TGTGCCAGCAGTGAATGGGGACTAGCGGGTTCCTACGAGCAGTACTTC. It specifies CASSEWGLAGSYEQYF.

The chain recombines TRBV29-1 with TRBJ1-1; D is unresolved. V lost 0 bases and J lost 4, with 3 bases in between. Germline V gene lookup returns CDR1 SQVTM and CDR2 ANQGSEA. The CDR3 spans 11 residues. The DNA of the CDR3 is TGCAGCGTTGAAGAGACCACTGAAGCTTTCTTT. Its protein product is CSVEETTEAFF.

The chain is built from TRBV19 and TRBJ1-5, with TRBD1 as a possible D gene (5 bases). This CDR3 is 15 amino acids long. The ends were cut back, 1 base at V and 3 bases at J, with 10 bases in the middle. Germline-derived CDR1 and CDR2 are LNHDA and SQIVND (reference sequence). CDR3 sequence (DNA): TGTGCCAGTAGTATAGGGGCAGGGATCAATCAGCCCCAGCATTTT. This encodes CASSIGAGINQPQHF.

The chain couples TRBV27 to TRBJ2-1; 10 bases map to TRBD1. The junction had 3 bases not matched to a gene; V was cut back by 2 bases and J by 5 bases. This CDR3 is built from 15 residues. CDR1 and CDR2 from the germline V gene are MNHEY and SMNVEV (reference sequence). The CDR3 region has the DNA TGTGCCAGCAGTTTACGGACAGGGGGGAACAATGAGCAGTTCTTC. This sequence encodes CASSLRTGGNNEQFF.

Points on this clone: Additional DNA sequences in this sample encode the identical CDR3. The chain is built from TRBV7-3 and TRBJ2-1, with 11 bases fitting TRBD2. The V gene end was trimmed by 2 bases and the J gene end by 3 bases; junction bases not matched to a gene: 0. Germline loops: CDR1 SGHTA, CDR2 FQGTGA. CDR3 length: 15 amino acids. CDR3 residues: CASSLGLAGYNEQFF. The CDR3 DNA follows: TGTGCCAGCAGCTTAGGACTAGCGGGCTACAATGAGCAGTTCTTC.

The genes are TRBV6-5 and TRBJ1-2; the match to TRBD1 covers 8 bases. The junction had 4 bases not matched to a gene; V was cut back by 5 bases and J by 8 bases. The CDR3 is 12 residues long. From germline, CDR1 is MNHEY and CDR2 SVGAGI. The CDR3 region has the DNA TGTGCCAGCAGTCCCAGGGGGCAAGGCTACACCTTC. This codes for CASSPRGQGYTF.

This chain links TRBV19 with TRBJ2-7; 10 bases fit TRBD2. Unmatched junction bases numbered 0, after V lost 1 base and J lost 3 bases. This CDR3 region has 14 residues. CDR1 LNHDA and CDR2 SQIVND come from the germline V gene (reference sequence). CDR3 bases: TGTGCCAGTAGTATAGGACTAGCGGGCTACGAGCAGTACTTC. Translating it yields CASSIGLAGYEQYF.

This chain uses TRBV27 with TRBJ1-1; TRBD1 might be the D (6 bases). The CDR3 runs to 14 residues. V was clipped by 2 bases and J by 1 base, with 8 bases between them. Germline CDR1 MNHEY, CDR2 SMNVEV (reference sequence). The CDR3 DNA reads as TGTGCCAGCAGTTTACGGGGGGCGAACACTGAAGCTTTCTTT. Translated: CASSLRGANTEAFF.

V is TRBV4-3 and J is TRBJ2-3, with 8 bases lining up with TRBD1. The CDR3 length is 17 residues. With 1 base clipped from V and 5 bases from J, the junction kept 11 bases outside the gene matches. Looked up from germline, CDR1 is LGHNA and CDR2 is YSLEER. The CDR3 protein is CASSQVYGQGAGDTQYF. The CDR3, as DNA: TGCGCCAGCAGCCAAGTCTATGGACAGGGAGCCGGAGATACGCAGTATTTT.

V and J are TRBV6-5 and TRBJ1-2, with a tentative D call TRBD1 (5 bases). Looked up from germline, CDR1 is MNHEY and CDR2 is SVGAGI. CDR3 size: 11 residues. The V and J ends lost 2 bases and 7 bases respectively, with 5 bases between them. The CDR3 DNA sequence: TGTGCCAGCAGTTACAGGGGTGGCTACACCTTC. Translation gives CASSYRGGYTF.

The chain uses TRBV27 and TRBJ2-1; D is possibly TRBD2 (7 bases). The CDR3 length is 14 residues. V was trimmed by 3 bases and J by 3 bases, leaving 9 bases between them. CDR1 is MNHEY, CDR2 SMNVEV, per germline (reference sequence). The chain's CDR3 is CASSLGGHYNEQFF. The CDR3 nucleotides are TGTGCCAGCAGTTTGGGGGGGCACTACAATGAGCAGTTCTTC.

This sequence joins TRBV11-3 and TRBJ2-6; D is perhaps TRBD1 (5 bases). Germline V gene data show CDR1 as SGHNT and CDR2 as YENEEA. Trimming left V 5 bases short and J 3 bases short, with 8 bases between. This CDR3 is built from 14 residues. DNA for the CDR3: TGTGCCAGCAGCCAGGGTTTTGGGGCCAACGTCCTGACTTTC. Residues: CASSQGFGANVLTF.

CDR3: CSVGGNYEQYF. The CDR3 bases are TGCAGCGTTGGGGGTAACTACGAGCAGTACTTC. The rearrangement uses TRBV29-1 and TRBJ2-7; no clear D. Germline V gene data show CDR1 as SQVTM and CDR2 as ANQGSEA. This CDR3 is built from 11 residues. Trimming removed 4 bases at V and 3 bases at J, with 7 bases between.

The chain recombines TRBV5-4 with TRBJ1-1, with unresolved D. Deletions cut 0 bases from V and 0 bases from J, with 6 bases between. The CDR3 runs 14 residues. In germline, CDR1 is SGHNT, CDR2 YYREEE (reference sequence). This CDR3 reads CASSLDNLNTEAFF. Written as DNA, the CDR3 is TGTGCCAGCAGCTTGGACAACCTGAACACTGAAGCTTTCTTT.

The rearrangement uses TRBV10-2 and TRBJ1-2, with TRBD1 matching 7 bases. The CDR3 totals 14 residues. Germline V CDR1 and CDR2: WSHSY, SAAADI. V was pared by 6 bases and J by 4 bases, with 8 bases of the junction left unmatched. CDR3 protein: CASSTGVSIYGYTF. The CDR3 DNA is TGCGCCAGCAGCACAGGGGTCTCTATCTATGGCTACACCTTC.

The genes are TRBV5-6 and TRBJ1-1; possible D gene TRBD1, 6 bases. CDR3 length: 16 amino acids. V lost 1 base and J 1 base, leaving 14 bases between the germline ends. Germline V gene sequence: CDR1 SGHDT, CDR2 YYEEEE. Here the CDR3 reads CASSLSRGLQNTEAFF. The CDR3 DNA reads TGTGCCAGCAGCTTGTCCAGGGGTCTCCAGAACACTGAAGCTTTCTTT.

The chain carries TRBV10-3 and TRBJ1-2; 9 bases are a match to TRBD1. Looked up from germline, CDR1 is ENHRY and CDR2 is SYGVKD. This CDR3 is 13 amino acids long. Trimming at V came to 2 bases and at J to 7 bases, leaving 2 bases not matched to a gene. The CDR3 DNA sequence: TGTGCCATCAGTGAGGGGGACAGGGTTGGCTACACCTTC. It translates to CAISEGDRVGYTF.

In this sample, this clone turned up a few times. This chain connects TRBV27 to TRBJ1-2; D not certain. V shed 0 bases and J shed 2 bases, with 4 bases lying between them. Germline V lookup: CDR1 MNHEY, CDR2 SMNVEV (reference sequence). The CDR3 extends over 13 amino acids. CDR3 protein: CASSLSGNYGYTF. The CDR3 DNA follows: TGTGCCAGCAGTTTATCAGGGAACTATGGCTACACCTTC.

The rearrangement joins TRBV4-1 to TRBJ2-7; TRBD1 agrees at 9 bases. The germline V gene has CDR1 MGHRA and CDR2 YSYEKL. With V trimmed by 1 base and J by 1 base, 2 bases remained unmatched. CDR3 length: 15 amino acids. The CDR3 reads CASSQGTGVSYEQYF. The CDR3 coding sequence is TGCGCCAGCAGCCAAGGGACAGGGGTATCCTACGAGCAGTACTTC.

This chain uses TRBV11-2 with TRBJ1-6; 11 nucleotides match TRBD1. The V gene's germline CDR1 is SGHAT and CDR2 FQNNGV. Trimming cost V 5 bases and J 4 bases; bases outside gene matches: 7. This CDR3 has 17 residues. CDR3 loop: CASSVRDRGFYNSPLHF. CDR3 in DNA: TGTGCCAGCAGCGTCCGGGACAGGGGGTTTTATAATTCACCCCTCCACTTT.

The V gene is TRBV25-1, the J gene TRBJ2-7, with 10 bases identical to TRBD1. With V trimmed by 4 bases and J by 4 bases, 1 base remained unmatched. Germline CDR1 MGHDK, CDR2 SYGVNS. CDR3 size: 13 residues. CDR3 nucleotide sequence: TGTGCCAGCAGTGTGGGACAGGGGTACGAGCAGTACTTC. Amino acid sequence: CASSVGQGYEQYF.

V usage is TRBV4-3 and J usage is TRBJ1-1; no reliable D call. Deletions cut 2 bases from V and 0 bases from J, with 16 bases between. The germline CDR1 and CDR2 sequences are LGHNA and YSLEER. CDR3 size: 17 residues. CDR3 loop: CASSQFMCTRMNTEAFF. CDR3 sequence (DNA): TGCGCCAGCAGCCAATTTATGTGCACGAGAATGAACACTGAAGCTTTCTTT.

Here the CDR3 DNA reads TGTGCCTGGAGCGGGGGCGAGCAGTACTTC. Translation: CAWSGGEQYF. J is TRBJ2-7 and V is TRBV30; tentative D call: TRBD2 (6 bases). Germline loops: CDR1 GTSNPN, CDR2 SVGIG (reference sequence). V was trimmed by 3 bases and J by 6 bases, leaving 6 bases between them. CDR3 size: 10 residues.

This chain uses TRBV11-3 with TRBJ1-1; 9 bases fit TRBD1. Per germline, CDR1 SGHNT and CDR2 YENEEA. The CDR3 sequence is 13 residues long. The J segment lost 7 bases and the V segment lost 1 base, leaving 1 base of the junction unmatched. The CDR3 loop is CASSLGTGVEAFF. The DNA of the CDR3 is TGTGCCAGCAGCTTAGGGACAGGGGTTGAAGCTTTCTTT.

V is TRBV11-2 and J is TRBJ1-1, with D unclear. The germline V gene has CDR1 SGHAT and CDR2 FQNNGV. The CDR3 sequence is 13 residues long. The V end was cut by 1 base, the J end by 1 base, with 4 bases between. The CDR3 bases are TGTGCCAGCAGCTTAGCAGAGAACACTGAAGCTTTCTTT. This sequence encodes CASSLAENTEAFF. Filled out from reference TRBV11-2 and TRBJ1-1, the complete variable domain reads EAGVAQSPRYKIIEKRQSVAFWCNPISGHATLYWYQQILGQGPKLLIQFQNNGVVDDSQLPKDRFSAERLKGVDSTLKIQPAKLEDSAVYLCASSLAENTEAFFGQGTRLTVV.

The V and J genes are TRBV7-9 and TRBJ1-1, with D possibly TRBD1 on 5 matching bases. The V and J ends lost 0 bases and 7 bases respectively, with 18 bases between them. Germline V gene data show CDR1 as SEHNR and CDR2 as FQNEAQ (reference sequence). The CDR3 loop spans 16 amino acids. The CDR3 here is CASSLALQDSQFEAFF. The CDR3 region has the DNA TGTGCCAGCAGCTTAGCGCTCCAAGACAGCCAGTTTGAAGCTTTCTTT. The variable domain in full, with the rest retrieved from reference TRBV7-9 and TRBJ1-1, is DTGVSQNPRHKITKRGQNVTFRCDPISEHNRLYWYRQTLGQGPEFLTYFQNEAQLEKSRLLSDRFSAERPKGSFSTLEIQRTEQGDSAMYLCASSLALQDSQFEAFFGQGTRLTVV.

Comments on this clone: Other DNA sequences in this sample translate to the same CDR3. The chain is built from TRBV9 and TRBJ2-2; D unresolved. The CDR3 has 12 residues. Germline V gene data show CDR1 as SGDLS and CDR2 as YYNGEE. V lost 3 bases to trimming and J lost 0 bases, with 0 bases between them. CDR3 protein: CASSANTGELFF. Written as DNA, the CDR3 is TGTGCCAGCAGCGCGAACACCGGGGAGCTGTTTTTT.

This clone appeared a single time. The chain employs TRBV4-1 and TRBJ2-1; 8 bases line up with TRBD2. This CDR3 contains 16 residues. The ends lost 3 bases at V and 6 bases at J; junction bases unmatched: 10. CDR1 is MGHRA and CDR2 is YSYEKL in the germline V gene. As DNA, the CDR3 is TGCGCCAGCAGCCAGACCTCTGGCGGGGGGATCAATGAGCAGTTCTTC. This sequence encodes CASSQTSGGGINEQFF.

This chain connects TRBV27 to TRBJ1-5, with 7 bases matching TRBD1. The trim removed 5 bases at V and 1 base at J, leaving 2 bases unmatched. There are 14 residues in the CDR3. Germline V gene lookup returns CDR1 MNHEY and CDR2 SMNVEV (reference sequence). The CDR3 coding sequence is TGTGCCAGCAGTCCGACAGGGAGCAATCAGCCCCAGCATTTT. This encodes CASSPTGSNQPQHF.

The chain couples TRBV6-5 to TRBJ2-7; D is unresolved. The ends were cut back, 2 bases at V and 5 bases at J, with 4 bases in the middle. Per germline, CDR1 MNHEY and CDR2 SVGAGI. CDR3 length: 11 residues. In DNA form, the CDR3 reads TGTGCCAGCAGTTACAGGGACGAGCAGTACTTC. Translation: CASSYRDEQYF.

This clone was picked up one time. The genes are TRBV4-1 and TRBJ2-1, with D tentatively TRBD1 (6 bases). From germline, CDR1 is MGHRA and CDR2 YSYEKL. The V gene lost 5 bases and the J gene lost 5 bases, with 7 bases spanning the gap. The CDR3 has 12 residues. CDR3 amino acids: CASSDRNNEQFF. CDR3 nucleotides: TGCGCCAGCAGCGACAGGAACAATGAGCAGTTCTTC.